The next 9 T cell receptor beta chains were all read from a single sample in a study of cytomegalovirus exposure and HLA in healthy donors. Vbeta (60) and Jbeta (13) primers were used in the PCR. Assay: immunoSEQ multiplex PCR; the TCRdb copy retains only in-frame clones and omits some. Of some 74,000 clones in the sample, around 80% are singletons; the top ten hold 1.1%. Sequenced: PBMCs. The receptors were gathered from a male donor in good health and CMV-seronegative.

The chain couples TRBV4-3 to TRBJ2-3; 12 bases are a match to TRBD2. J gave up 6 bases and V 4 bases, and 8 bases lay outside the gene matches. Germline V gives CDR1 LGHNA, CDR2 YSLEER. The CDR3 length is 16 residues. CDR3 amino acids: CASSRSSGGGWDTQYF. DNA for the CDR3: TGCGCCAGCAGCCGCTCTAGCGGGGGGGGATGGGATACGCAGTATTTT.

This chain joins TRBV5-4 and TRBJ2-5, with a tentative D call TRBD1 (5 bases). The J call is doubtful: the DNA matches TRBJ2-7 better. Germline assignment: CDR1 SGHNT and CDR2 YYREEE (reference sequence). There are 15 residues in the CDR3. The DNA for the CDR3 is TGTGCCAGCAGCAAAAGCCCCGACAGTATCTACGAGCAGTACTTC. This translates into CASSKSPDSIYEQYF.

This clone turned up a few times. The chain joins TRBV7-9 to TRBJ2-1; D may be TRBD2 (5 bases). V lost 11 bases and J lost 6, with 17 bases in between. The germline V gene has CDR1 SEHNR and CDR2 FQNEAQ (reference sequence). The CDR3 has 13 residues. CDR3 sequence: CAVGVALTNEQFF. The DNA of the CDR3 is TGTGCCGTTGGGGTAGCGTTAACCAATGAGCAGTTCTTC.

The chain combines TRBV2 with TRBJ1-4; possible D gene TRBD1, 6 bases. CDR3 length equals 14 residues. The V end lost 3 bases, the J end lost 4 bases, and 9 bases lay between the germline ends. The germline V gene encodes CDR1 SNHLY and CDR2 FYNNEI. The CDR3 DNA sequence: TGTGCCAGCAGTGAGCAGGGGTTTAATGAAAAACTGTTTTTT. The encoded protein is CASSEQGFNEKLFF.

The rearrangement uses TRBV10-3 and TRBJ1-5; 7 bases fit TRBD1. The V gene end was trimmed by 6 bases and the J gene end by 5 bases; junction bases not matched to a gene: 10. The CDR3 spans 15 residues. Germline lookup yields CDR1 ENHRY and CDR2 SYGVKD. CDR3 DNA sequence: TGTGCCATCAGAGACCCGACAGGGAATGATCAGCCCCAGCATTTT. Translating it yields CAIRDPTGNDQPQHF.

The chain has TRBV6-1 and TRBJ2-3; TRBD1 aligns across 11 bases. CDR1 MNHNS and CDR2 SASEGT come from the germline V gene. With V trimmed by 4 bases and J by 4 bases, 4 bases remained unmatched. The CDR3 extends over 15 amino acids. The CDR3 DNA sequence: TGTGCCAGCAGTGTCGGGACAGGGGGTGCAGATACGCAGTATTTT. Its protein product is CASSVGTGGADTQYF.

This clone was counted only a few times. The chain combines TRBV7-2 with TRBJ1-2, with 9 bases identical to TRBD1. V gave up 5 bases and J gave up 3 bases; unmatched junction bases: 4. The CDR3 consists of 14 residues. Germline CDR1 reads SGHTA; CDR2 reads FQGNSA. CDR3 in DNA: TGTGCCAGCAGCGAGAGACAGGGGGACTATGGCTACACCTTC. Its translation is CASSERQGDYGYTF.

The chain joins TRBV7-9 to TRBJ1-1, with 9 bases matching TRBD1. Looked up from germline, CDR1 is SEHNR and CDR2 is FQNEAQ (reference sequence). CDR3 length: 19 amino acids. J was trimmed by 0 bases and V by 3 bases; bases with no gene match: 14. CDR3 in DNA: TGTGCCAGCAGCTTCCGTACAGGGGGCGCGATTAAAGTGAACACTGAAGCTTTCTTT. It yields the protein CASSFRTGGAIKVNTEAFF.

V gene TRBV20-1 combines with J gene TRBJ1-2, with D hard to call. Germline V CDR1 and CDR2: DFQATT, SNEGSKA (reference sequence). The V gene lost 5 bases and the J gene lost 5 bases, with 9 bases spanning the gap. This CDR3 is built from 11 residues. CDR3 bases: TGCAGTGCTCGCGGCCAGTATGGCTACACCTTC. Its protein product is CSARGQYGYTF.